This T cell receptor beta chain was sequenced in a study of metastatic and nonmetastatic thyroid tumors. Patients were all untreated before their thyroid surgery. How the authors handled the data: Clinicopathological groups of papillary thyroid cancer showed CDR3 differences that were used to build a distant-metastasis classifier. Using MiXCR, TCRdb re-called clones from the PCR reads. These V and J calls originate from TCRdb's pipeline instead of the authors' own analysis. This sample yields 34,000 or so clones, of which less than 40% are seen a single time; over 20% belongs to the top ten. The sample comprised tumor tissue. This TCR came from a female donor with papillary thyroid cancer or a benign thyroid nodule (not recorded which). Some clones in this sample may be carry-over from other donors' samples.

CDR3 in amino acids: CASIGGQGAYNEQFF. The CDR3 region has the DNA TGTGCCAGCATTGGGGGACAGGGGGCATACAATGAGCAGTTCTTC. This rearrangement joins TRBV5-6 to TRBJ2-1; 12 bases fit TRBD1. This CDR3 is built from 15 residues. With V trimmed by 6 bases and J by 4 bases, 5 bases remained unmatched. Germline V gene lookup returns CDR1 SGHDT and CDR2 YYEEEE.